This T cell receptor beta chain was captured by sequencing in a study of radiotherapy plus CTLA-4 blockade in lung cancer. Study background: Across the patients, objective responses occurred in approximately 20%, and disease control in just over 30%. Regarding the study as a whole: How blood T cell clones changed early, along with interferon-beta, reportedly forecast response best.

Notes on this clone: Antigen specificity is unknown.

Clones were read by immunoSEQ multiplex PCR, and TCRdb kept only the in-frame ones, dropping some. The table shows approximately 75,000 clones, with about 80% occurring only once. The CDR3 is 14 residues long. Germline CDR1 is WNHNN and CDR2 is SYGVQD (reference sequence). V lost 4 bases and J lost 3, with 11 bases in between. Lung cancer patients with chemo-refractory metastatic non-small-cell disease were given focal radiation plus CTLA-4 blockade with ipilimumab. The sequences come from peripheral blood, collected from a patient treated with radiotherapy plus ipilimumab. The receptor's source is a human donor with non-small cell lung cancer who had a complete response to radiotherapy plus ipilimumab. V and J are TRBV10-1 and TRBJ2-3; D may be TRBD2 (6 bases). Here the CDR3 DNA reads TGCGCCAGCAGTGCGGGGCGGGAAACAGATACGCAGTATTTT. Residues: CASSAGRETDTQYF.